This is a list of T cell receptor beta chains from one sample in a study of T-cell memory formation after mild COVID-19. Each CDR3 protein is one row after TCRdb ran MiXCR on the 5' RACE reads. The sample includes nearly 110,000 distinct CDR3 sequences, around 15% of them seen just once. Source material: PBMCs or a T cell subset sorted from them (not recorded which). The receptors here all came from an adult woman who had mild COVID-19 (a few samples of this study predate the infection). Cell type and time point are not known. The CDR3 runs from the conserved cysteine through the conserved F or W. The D gene is left open where the match is weak. Expanded clones are given a class, and other clones once, few, many or no size at all.

V	size	J	D	DNA	CDR3
TRBV5-1	few	TRBJ2-7	TRBD1	TGCGCCAGCAGTTCTCCCCAGGGGGCCGAAGAGCAGTACTTC	CASSSPQGAEEQYF
TRBV29-1	few	TRBJ2-7	-	TGCAGCGTTTTCGACGCCAGGGGAGAGCAGTACTTC	CSVFDARGEQYF
TRBV7-2	-	TRBJ2-7	-	TGTGCCAGCAGCCAAGGACCGGGATCCTACGAGCAGTACTTC	CASSQGPGSYEQYF
TRBV9	-	TRBJ1-1	TRBD1	TGTGCCAGCAGCGTAGAACCCCTGGACAGGGAAACTGAAGCTTTCTTT	CASSVEPLDRETEAFF
TRBV29-1	-	TRBJ2-3	-	TGCAGCGTTGTGGGAACACGAGAAGGCACAGATACGCAGTATTTT	CSVVGTREGTDTQYF
TRBV9	-	TRBJ2-2	-	TGTGCCAGCAGCTCCAACAGGGTGGACACCGGGGAGCTGTTTTTT	CASSSNRVDTGELFF
TRBV7-9	few	TRBJ2-7	-	TGTGCCAGCACCCCCCTCGAGGCCTACGAGCAGTACTTC	CASTPLEAYEQYF
TRBV5-5	many	TRBJ2-3	-	TGTGCCAGCAGCTTGGGAGGGAGCACCACAGATACGCAGTATTTT	CASSLGGSTTDTQYF
TRBV9	-	TRBJ2-1	-	TGTGCCAGCAGCCGAGGGACGGGTGGAGGGCCCAATGAGCAGTTCTTC	CASSRGTGGGPNEQFF
TRBV27	-	TRBJ2-3	-	TGTGCCAGCAGTTTAGCTGGTTCGGATACGCAGTATTTT	CASSLAGSDTQYF
TRBV7-2	-	TRBJ2-7	TRBD1	TGTGCCAGCAGTCCCACAGGGGCCGAGCAGTACTTC	CASSPTGAEQYF
TRBV7-2	few	TRBJ2-1	TRBD2	TGTGCCAGCAGCTTTGTCGGCGGGGGGGCCTACAATGAGCAGTTCTTC	CASSFVGGGAYNEQFF
TRBV7-9	few	TRBJ1-2	-	TGTGCCAGCAGCTTACCAGGAGATGGCTACACCTTC	CASSLPGDGYTF
TRBV2	few	TRBJ1-5	-	TGTGCCAGCAGTGATTTTAGCGGGGTAAACCAGCCCCAGCATTTT	CASSDFSGVNQPQHF
TRBV24-1	-	TRBJ1-1	TRBD1	TGTGCCACCAGTGATCAGGGGGACACTGAAGCTTTCTTT	CATSDQGDTEAFF
TRBV27	-	TRBJ1-2	-	TGTGCCAGCAGTTTAGGGGAAGGTGGGGGCTACACCTTC	CASSLGEGGGYTF
TRBV7-9	-	TRBJ1-1	-	TGTGCCAGCAGCATTGACACTGAAGCTTTCTTT	CASSIDTEAFF
TRBV7-9	many	TRBJ2-4	-	TGTGCCAGCAGCTTAGAGGGGGGGTTACTAGCCAAAAACATTCAGTACTTC	CASSLEGGLLAKNIQYF
TRBV29-1	-	TRBJ2-7	TRBD2	TGCAGCGCTGTAGCGGGGGACCCCGCCGCCTACGAGCAGTACTTC	CSAVAGDPAAYEQYF
TRBV12-3/TRBV12-4	few	TRBJ2-1	TRBD2	TGTGCCAGCAGTTTGGGACTAGCCTACAATGAGCAGTTCTTC	CASSLGLAYNEQFF
TRBV29-1	few	TRBJ1-2	-	TGCAGCGTTGAAGCTAAAGAGAGGGTCTATGGCTACACCTTC	CSVEAKERVYGYTF
TRBV12-3/TRBV12-4	-	TRBJ1-1	-	TGTGCCAGCAGTTTCCTCCAGGGGATGAACACTGAAGCTTTCTTT	CASSFLQGMNTEAFF
TRBV12-3/TRBV12-4	-	TRBJ1-1	-	TGTGCCAGCAGCTCCACGACCAGTGAAGCTTTCTTT	CASSSTTSEAFF
TRBV4-1	-	TRBJ2-7	TRBD2	TGCGCCAGCAGCCCGTCGCGGGAGTTCAGCTCCTACGAGCAGTACTTC	CASSPSREFSSYEQYF
TRBV14	-	TRBJ2-1	TRBD2	TGTGCCAGCAGCCAAATTGGGTCCTGGGGTCGAGGTGGACTAGCGGGAGATGAGCAGTTCTTC	CASSQIGSWGRGGLAGDEQFF
TRBV7-6	-	TRBJ2-2	-	TGTGCCAGCAGCTTGGGGGACTCCGGAACGGCCGGGGAGCTGTTTTTT	CASSLGDSGTAGELFF
TRBV21-1	few	TRBJ1-4	-	TGTGCCAGCAGCAAATGGCAGGTTAATGAAAAACTGTTTTTT	CASSKWQVNEKLFF
TRBV11-2	-	TRBJ2-3	TRBD2	TGTGCCAGCAGCTTAGACCTGTGGCGGGGGGAGATCACAGATACGCAGTATTTT	CASSLDLWRGEITDTQYF
TRBV5-1	-	TRBJ2-1	TRBD1	TGCGCCAGCAGCTTATGGACAGGGTCAATGGAGCAGTTCTTC	CASSLWTGSMEQFF
TRBV4-3	few	TRBJ2-1	TRBD2	TGCGCCAGCAGCCAATTAGCGGGAGAGGCTTACAATGAGCAGTTCTTC	CASSQLAGEAYNEQFF
TRBV5-1	-	TRBJ1-2	-	TGCGCCAGCAGCTTGCCCTACACTAACTATGGCTACACCTTC	CASSLPYTNYGYTF
TRBV7-9	few	TRBJ2-5	-	TGTGCCAGCAGCTTAGGCATAGAGACCCAGTACTTC	CASSLGIETQYF
TRBV29-1	-	TRBJ2-1	TRBD2	TGCAGCGTTGGAGGCCTAGCGGATTATAGCTCCTACAATGAGCAGTTCTTC	CSVGGLADYSSYNEQFF
TRBV20-1	-	TRBJ2-1	-	TGCAGTGCTAGTAACCGCTACAATGAGCAGTTCTTC	CSASNRYNEQFF
TRBV9	-	TRBJ2-7	-	TGTGCCAGCAGCGTAGGTCAAGGTAGGGAGCAGTACTTC	CASSVGQGREQYF
TRBV7-9	few	TRBJ1-1	-	TGTGCCAGCAGCTTATTCGAGGGATTGAACACTGAAGCTTTCTTT	CASSLFEGLNTEAFF
TRBV7-6	-	TRBJ2-2	-	TGTGCCAGCAGCTTAGTTCAGGGCGTGAACACCGGGGAGCTGTTTTTT	CASSLVQGVNTGELFF
TRBV7-9	-	TRBJ2-3	-	TGTGCCAGCAGCTTCCCAGGGGATCGGACAGATACGCAGTATTTT	CASSFPGDRTDTQYF
TRBV6-5	-	TRBJ1-2	-	TGTGCCACCTCTCCCGAGGGAGCTAACTATGGCTACACCTTC	CATSPEGANYGYTF
TRBV28	few	TRBJ1-4	-	TGTGCCAGCAGTTTTCTCGCTCAGGGTCCGACCCCCCCCATTGAAAAACTGTTTTTT	CASSFLAQGPTPPIEKLFF
TRBV11-3	few	TRBJ2-1	TRBD2	TGTGCCAGCAGCTTGGAGCGGGGACCTTTAGATGAGCAGTTCTTC	CASSLERGPLDEQFF
TRBV5-5	many	TRBJ2-2	TRBD2	TGTGCCAGCATACGCGGGGGGAACACCGGGGAGCTGTTTTTT	CASIRGGNTGELFF
TRBV6-5	-	TRBJ2-1	TRBD2	TGTGCCAGCAGCCGAAATGTACTAGCGCGCTACAATGAGCAGTTCTTC	CASSRNVLARYNEQFF
TRBV7-2	-	TRBJ2-1	-	TGTGCCAGCAGCCCCTTTCGGGGGAATGAGCAGTTCTTC	CASSPFRGNEQFF
TRBV24-1	-	TRBJ2-1	TRBD1	TGTGCCACCAGTGACCGTGACAGGGGGGCCTACAATGAGCAGTTCTTC	CATSDRDRGAYNEQFF
TRBV13	-	TRBJ2-3	TRBD2	TGTGCCAGCAGCTCACCTGGACTAGCGGAGTGGTACCCCACAGATACGCAGTATTTT	CASSSPGLAEWYPTDTQYF
TRBV12-3/TRBV12-4	-	TRBJ2-7	-	TGTGCCAGCAGTTTAACCCGGACAATAAGCTCCTACGAGCAGTACTTC	CASSLTRTISSYEQYF
TRBV24-1	few	TRBJ2-3	-	TGTGCCACCAGTGATCCCCGAGCGGGACAGACAGATACGCAGTATTTT	CATSDPRAGQTDTQYF
TRBV20-1	-	TRBJ2-1	TRBD1	TGCAGTGCTAGAGGTCGCGCGAGGGGGACAGGGCCCTCCTACAATGAGCAGTTCTTC	CSARGRARGTGPSYNEQFF
TRBV3-1	-	TRBJ2-1	TRBD2	TGTGCCAGCAGCCCTTCCCGGACTAGCCCCTGGAATGAGCAGTTCTTC	CASSPSRTSPWNEQFF
TRBV2	few	TRBJ2-1	TRBD2	TGTGCACTAGCGGGACCATACAATGAGCAGTTCTTC	CALAGPYNEQFF
TRBV20-1	few	TRBJ1-1	-	TGCAGTGCTAGGAGACGTTTAAACACTGAAGCTTTCTTT	CSARRRLNTEAFF
TRBV5-6	many	TRBJ1-1	-	TGTGCCAGCAGCTTGGATGGAGGTTTGAACACTGAAGCTTTCTTT	CASSLDGGLNTEAFF
TRBV29-1	-	TRBJ1-2	-	TGCAGCGTTGTTGAGAACTATGGCTACACCTTC	CSVVENYGYTF
TRBV4-1	few	TRBJ2-7	TRBD1	TGCGCCAGCAGCCCGACAGGGGACTCCTACGAGCAGTACTTC	CASSPTGDSYEQYF